This T cell receptor beta chain was identified in a study of blood T cell repertoires in COVID-19 (dated by TCRdb to 2020 to 2021). Broadly, across the study: Samples covering the acute and convalescent phases of COVID-19 were provided by collaborators in the United States, Italy and Spain. HLA class I and class II types, where available, came from metadata supplied by the sample provider rather than from assay-based typing. The prospective study material was composed of cDNA or gDNA derived from T cells, B-cell-depleted T cells, or PBMCs. Nearly every sample came with metadata listing a de-identified subject ID, COVID-19 status, age in years and sex. The dataset comprised deeply sampled blood TCRbeta repertoires from subjects exposed to, actively infected with, or recovered from COVID-19. The samples were drawn from the first 160 participants of the ongoing ImmuneRACE study and from some 1,300 subjects provided by 6 global collaborators. The repertoires were made available in a free public database intended to serve as a resource for research on the immune response to SARS-CoV-2.

TCRbeta CDR3 regions were amplified from genomic DNA using the immunoSEQ Assay, a bias-controlled multiplex PCR. On the authors' methods: The number of nucleated cells in each sample was estimated from the amplification of reference gene primers within the assay. To quantify the absolute abundance of each unique TCRbeta CDR3 rearrangement, sequence reads were collapsed and filtered. For each sample, productive Simpson clonality was calculated as the square root of Simpson's diversity index over productive rearrangements. TCRdb took this table from immuneACCESS and kept in-frame rearrangements with V and J called. Such tables lack part of the clones; where checked against another copy, unresolved V genes explain under half of the gap, and the rest is unexplained. The V and J calls and the clone size are those of that table, but D and trimming were determined from the DNA. This sample gives about 240,000 clones in total; approximately 86% of them show up just once. The ten largest clones take up around 7.3% of the sample.

The collaborating institutions used their own protocols to collect whole blood in K2EDTA tubes. For TCRbeta analysis, collaborators shipped samples in one of three forms: frozen whole blood, isolated PBMCs, or DNA extracted from either of those sample types. V is pared back by 8 bases and J by 7 bases, with 14 bases lying between the germline termini. The CDR3 runs 13 residues from the cysteine to the phenylalanine. Only the CDR3 DNA is retained, 39 bases long and in frame from the first base. Note on this clone: Its antigen specificity is not known. One base away there is no much larger clone; base qualities are not given.

Overall study results and their limits: The quantity of clinical and demographic metadata differed by source and by participant and was supplied without curation.

Sequenced: peripheral blood. The TCR was taken from a woman in her seventies with active or convalescent COVID-19. The rearranged segments are TRBV12-3 or TRBV12-4 and TRBJ1-4; the D gene is possibly TRBD1, with 6 bases matching. The encoded CDR3 is CASLVQGSEKLFF. In nucleotides, the sequence is TGTGCCAGCCTGGTACAGGGTAGTGAAAAACTGTTTTTT.